This T cell receptor beta chain stems from a study of blood T cell repertoires in COVID-19. Study information: Sites across the United States, Italy and Spain contributed samples from acute and convalescent COVID-19.

This CDR3 has 14 amino acids. CDR1 is SGHRS and CDR2 is YFSETQ in the germline V gene. Trimming left V 0 bases short and J 1 base short, with 4 bases between. In this sample, this clone turned up a few times. Method: immunoSEQ multiplex PCR; TCRdb's copy keeps in-frame clones and lacks some. The sample lists some 170,000 clones, approximately 90% occurring once. This clonotype originated in an older woman who had recovered from COVID-19. Sequencing was carried out using peripheral blood. The chain carries TRBV5-1 and TRBJ2-2; no reliable D call. The CDR3: CASSLAQNTGELFF. In DNA, the CDR3 is TGCGCCAGCAGCTTGGCACAGAACACCGGGGAGCTGTTTTTT.